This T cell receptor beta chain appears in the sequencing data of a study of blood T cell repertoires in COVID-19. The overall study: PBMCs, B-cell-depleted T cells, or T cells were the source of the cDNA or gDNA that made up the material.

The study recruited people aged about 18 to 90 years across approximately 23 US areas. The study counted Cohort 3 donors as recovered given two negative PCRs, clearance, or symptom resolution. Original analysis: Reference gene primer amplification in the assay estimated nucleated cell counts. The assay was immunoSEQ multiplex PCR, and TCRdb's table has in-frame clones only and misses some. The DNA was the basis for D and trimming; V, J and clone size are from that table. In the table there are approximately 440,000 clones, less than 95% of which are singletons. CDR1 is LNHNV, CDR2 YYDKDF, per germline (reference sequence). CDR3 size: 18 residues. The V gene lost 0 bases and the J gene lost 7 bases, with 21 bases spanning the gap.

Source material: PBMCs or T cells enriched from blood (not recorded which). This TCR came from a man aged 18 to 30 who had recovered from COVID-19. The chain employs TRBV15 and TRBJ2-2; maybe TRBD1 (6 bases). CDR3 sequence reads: CATSRDPTGILGVGELFF. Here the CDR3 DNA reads TGTGCCACCAGCAGAGATCCGACAGGAATTCTTGGGGTCGGGGAGCTGTTTTTT. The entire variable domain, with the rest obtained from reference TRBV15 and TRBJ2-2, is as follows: DAMVIQNPRYQVTQFGKPVTLSCSQTLNHNVMYWYQQKSSQAPKLLFHYYDKDFNNEADTPDNFQSRRPNTSFCFLDIRSPGLGDTAMYLCATSRDPTGILGVGELFFGEGSRLTVL.